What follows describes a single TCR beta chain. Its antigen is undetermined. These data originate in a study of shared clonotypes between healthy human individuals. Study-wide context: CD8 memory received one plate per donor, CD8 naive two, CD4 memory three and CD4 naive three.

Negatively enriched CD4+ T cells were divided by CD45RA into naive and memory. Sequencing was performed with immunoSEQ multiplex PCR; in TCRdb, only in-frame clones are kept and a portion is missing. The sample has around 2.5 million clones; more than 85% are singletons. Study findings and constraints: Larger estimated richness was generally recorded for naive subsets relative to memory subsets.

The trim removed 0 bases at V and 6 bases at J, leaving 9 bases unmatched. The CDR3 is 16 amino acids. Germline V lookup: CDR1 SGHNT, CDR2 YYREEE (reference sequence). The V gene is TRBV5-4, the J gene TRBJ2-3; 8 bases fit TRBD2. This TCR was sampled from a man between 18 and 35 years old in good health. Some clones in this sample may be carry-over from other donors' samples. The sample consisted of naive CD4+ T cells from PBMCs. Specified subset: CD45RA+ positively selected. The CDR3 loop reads CASSLGPGLGTDTQYF. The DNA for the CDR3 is TGTGCCAGCAGCTTGGGTCCGGGACTAGGAACTGATACGCAGTATTTT.